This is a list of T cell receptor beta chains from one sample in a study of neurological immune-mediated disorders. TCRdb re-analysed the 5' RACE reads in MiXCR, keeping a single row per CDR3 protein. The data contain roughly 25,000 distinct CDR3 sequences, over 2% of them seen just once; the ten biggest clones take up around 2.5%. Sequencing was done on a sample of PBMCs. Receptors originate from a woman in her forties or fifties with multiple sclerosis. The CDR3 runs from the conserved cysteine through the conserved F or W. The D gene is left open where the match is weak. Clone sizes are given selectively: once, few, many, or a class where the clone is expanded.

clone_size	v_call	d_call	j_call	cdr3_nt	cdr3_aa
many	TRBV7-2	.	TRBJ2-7	TGTGCCAGCAGCTTAGCTTTGGGAGCGCAGTACGAGCAGTACTTC	CASSLALGAQYEQYF
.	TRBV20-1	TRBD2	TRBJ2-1	TGCAGTGCTAGTACTAGCGGGGGGTACAATGAGCGGTTCTTC	CSASTSGGYNERFF
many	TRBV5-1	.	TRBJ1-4	.	CASSFGSGREKLFF
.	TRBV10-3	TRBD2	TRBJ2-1	TGTGCCATCAGGGCACTAGCGGGGGGTTACAATGAGCAGTTCTTC	CAIRALAGGYNEQFF
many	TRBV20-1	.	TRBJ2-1	TGCAGTGCTAGAGGCCCGACCGGGGTCAATGAGCAGTTCTTC	CSARGPTGVNEQFF
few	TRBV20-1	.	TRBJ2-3	TGCAGTGCGTCAACACAGGGCAGCACAGATACGCAGTATTTT	CSASTQGSTDTQYF
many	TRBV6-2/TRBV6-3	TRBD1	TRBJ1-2	TGTGCCAGCAGAGACGGGACAGACTATGGCTACACCTTC	CASRDGTDYGYTF
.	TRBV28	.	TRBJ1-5	TGTGCCAGCAGTTTATCCGGGTCCCCGGGTGGCAATCAGCCCCAGCATTTT	CASSLSGSPGGNQPQHF
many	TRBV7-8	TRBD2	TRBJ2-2	TGTGCCAGCAGCTGGCGGGGGAGCTCGTCCACCGGGGAGCTGTTTTTT	CASSWRGSSSTGELFF
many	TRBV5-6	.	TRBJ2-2	TGTGCCAGCAGCTTTTCGGGTCTAGGGGAGCTGTTTTTT	CASSFSGLGELFF
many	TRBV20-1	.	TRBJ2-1	TGCAGTGCTAGCCCAGCTTATGAGCAGTTCTTC	CSASPAYEQFF
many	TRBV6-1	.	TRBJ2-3	TGTGCCAGCAAGAGGGACGGCACAGATACGCAGTATTTT	CASKRDGTDTQYF
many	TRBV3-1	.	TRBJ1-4	TGTGCCAGCAGCAGGGACGTAAACGGAAAACTGTTTTTT	CASSRDVNGKLFF
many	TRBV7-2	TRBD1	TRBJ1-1	TGTGCCAGCAGCTCCAGGGGGCTATCGGCTGAAGCTTTCTTT	CASSSRGLSAEAFF
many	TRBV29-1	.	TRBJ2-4	TGCAGCGTTCTCCAGCGAGCCAAAAACATTCAGTACTTC	CSVLQRAKNIQYF
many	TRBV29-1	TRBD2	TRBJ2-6	TGCAGCGTTCGTAGCGGGGGGCATACCTCTGGGGCCAACGTCCTGACTTTC	CSVRSGGHTSGANVLTF
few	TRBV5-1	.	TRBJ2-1	TGCGCCAGCAGCTTGGAACCCGCCTACAATGAGCAGTTCTTC	CASSLEPAYNEQFF
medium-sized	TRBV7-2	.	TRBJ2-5	TGTGCCAGCAGCTTAAACAGACCCCAGGGGACCCAGTACTTC	CASSLNRPQGTQYF
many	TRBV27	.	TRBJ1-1	TGTGCCACAGGAGCGGACACTGAAGCTTTCTTT	CATGADTEAFF
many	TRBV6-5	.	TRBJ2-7	TGTGCCAGCAGTCCGCTCGCAGGGGACCCCTACGAGCAGTACTTC	CASSPLAGDPYEQYF
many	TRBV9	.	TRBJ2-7	TGTGCCAGCAGCGAAGACCCGAGTGACGAGCAGTACTTC	CASSEDPSDEQYF
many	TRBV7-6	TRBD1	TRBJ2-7	TGTGCCAGCAGCTCGGGACAGGTCTACGAGCAGTACTTC	CASSSGQVYEQYF
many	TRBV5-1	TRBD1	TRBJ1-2	TGCGCCAGCAGCTTGATCAGGGGGCAGGAGTATGGCTACACCTTC	CASSLIRGQEYGYTF
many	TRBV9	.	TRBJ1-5	TGTGCCAGCAGCGTAGGGGATAGCAATCAGCCCCAGCATTTT	CASSVGDSNQPQHF
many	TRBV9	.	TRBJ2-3	TGTGCCAGCAGCGTAGAGGGCAGTAGCACAGATACGCAGTATTTT	CASSVEGSSTDTQYF
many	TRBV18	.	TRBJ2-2	TGTGCCAGCTCACACCAACAGGGAAGGAACACCGGGGAGCTGTTTTTT	CASSHQQGRNTGELFF
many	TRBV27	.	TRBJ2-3	TGTGCCAGCAGTATGGAGCGGTTCGGAGATACGCAGTATTTT	CASSMERFGDTQYF
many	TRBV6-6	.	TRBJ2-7	TGTGCCAGCAGTTACACCCAAGCATACGAGCAGTACTTC	CASSYTQAYEQYF
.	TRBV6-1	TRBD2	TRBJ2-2	TGTGCCACCACCCCTAGCGGAAACACCGGGGAGCTGTTTTTT	CATTPSGNTGELFF
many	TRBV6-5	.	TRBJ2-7	TGTGCCAGCAGTTACGGCGACCTGAGCTCCTACGAGCAGTACTTC	CASSYGDLSSYEQYF
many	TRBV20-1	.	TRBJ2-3	TGCAGTGTAACCCAGGGTCAAGATACGCAGTATTTT	CSVTQGQDTQYF
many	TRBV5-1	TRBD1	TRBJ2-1	TGCGCCAGCAGCTTGGATGGGGGACAGTACAATGAGCAGTTCTTC	CASSLDGGQYNEQFF
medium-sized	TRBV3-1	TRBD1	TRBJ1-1	TGTGCCAGCAGCCCTGGGACAGGGACCACTGAAGCTTTCTTT	CASSPGTGTTEAFF
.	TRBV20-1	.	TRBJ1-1	TGCAGTGCTAGGCCCAGGGTTGGGATGAACACTGAAGCTTTCTTT	CSARPRVGMNTEAFF
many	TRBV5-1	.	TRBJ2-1	TGCGCCAGCAGCCCTGAATGGGGGGATGCGGTCTTC	CASSPEWGDAVF
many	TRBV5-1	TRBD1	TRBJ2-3	TGCGCCAGCAGCAAGGGACAGAGCACAGATACGCAGTATTTT	CASSKGQSTDTQYF
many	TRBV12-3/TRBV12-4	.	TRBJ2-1	.	CASSSSDFSWQFF
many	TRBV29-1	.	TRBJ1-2	TGCAGCGCTGAAACAGGGCGGCGCGGCTACACCTTC	CSAETGRRGYTF
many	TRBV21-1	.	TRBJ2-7	TGTGCCAGCGCCGTTGGGACAGACTCCTACGAGCAGTACTTC	CASAVGTDSYEQYF
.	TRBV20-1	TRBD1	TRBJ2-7	TGCAGTGCAACCGGGACAGGGTGGTCCTACGAGCAGTACTTC	CSATGTGWSYEQYF
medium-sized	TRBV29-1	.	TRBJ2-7	TGCAGCGGAGGTGGGGCAGGCAGCTCCTACGAGCAGTACTTC	CSGGGAGSSYEQYF
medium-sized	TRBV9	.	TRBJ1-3	TGTGCCAGCAGTTGGGACGCTGGAAACACCATATATTTT	CASSWDAGNTIYF